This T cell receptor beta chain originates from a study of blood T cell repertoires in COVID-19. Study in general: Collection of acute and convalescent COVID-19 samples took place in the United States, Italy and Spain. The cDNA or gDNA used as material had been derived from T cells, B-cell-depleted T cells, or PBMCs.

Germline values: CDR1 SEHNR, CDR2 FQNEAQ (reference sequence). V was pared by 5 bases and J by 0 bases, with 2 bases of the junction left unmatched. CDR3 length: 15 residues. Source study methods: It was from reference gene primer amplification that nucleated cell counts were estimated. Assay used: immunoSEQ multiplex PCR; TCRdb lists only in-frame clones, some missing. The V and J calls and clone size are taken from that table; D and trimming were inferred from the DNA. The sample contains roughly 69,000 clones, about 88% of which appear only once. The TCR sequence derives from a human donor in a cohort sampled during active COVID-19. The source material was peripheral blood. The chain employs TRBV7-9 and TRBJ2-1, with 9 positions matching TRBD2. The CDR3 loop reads CASSNSGSSYNEQFF. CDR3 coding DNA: TGTGCCAGCAGCAATAGCGGGAGCTCCTACAATGAGCAGTTCTTC.